This T cell receptor beta chain was recorded in a study of T cell responses to AZD1222 COVID-19 vaccine. Whole-study findings and limits: Spike-specific TCR breadth rose after two AZD1222 doses, and depth rose as well. Regions left unmutated in variants are reportedly the target of nearly half of spike-specific TCRs. Donors skewed white British and female; clonal diversity was possibly underestimated.

In this sample, this clone turned up once. Its antigen remains unidentified. V lost 0 bases, J lost 9 bases, and 9 bases lay in between. The CDR3 runs to 13 residues. Only in-frame clones appear in the TCRdb table, and some are missing; sequencing was by immunoSEQ multiplex PCR. The sample holds approximately 68,000 clones, about 87% seen once. The receptor's source is an adult in good health. This material consisted of peripheral blood, taken on day 0 of AZD1222 vaccination. The chain recombines TRBV23-1 with TRBJ2-1, with unresolved D. TRBV23-1 has ORF status, its function being uncertain. The CDR3 region has the DNA TGCGCCAGCAGTCAATCTAGACCGCCTGAGCAGTTCTTC. Protein product: CASSQSRPPEQFF.